This T cell receptor (beta chain) was retrieved from a study of beta chain features in type 1 diabetes. Germline V gene data show CDR1 as SGHRS and CDR2 as YFSETQ. The germline V and J ends were trimmed by 2 bases and 1 base, with 13 bases remaining between them. The CDR3 length is 16 residues. For this clone: Its cognate antigen is unknown.

The study's findings and limits: PCR may have favored shorter templates equally in patients and controls. When Type 1 diabetes patients were examined, their TCRB CDR3s proved moderately but significantly shorter in all four CD4+ subsets.

Since all of the isolated RNA was reverse transcribed, expressed TCRB transcripts were what got sequenced. Measured with immunoSEQ multiplex PCR; TCRdb has only the in-frame clones, and not every one. The repertoire holds under 400,000 clones, around an eighth seen once, with about 0.01% in the top ten. This TCR was sampled from a woman younger than 35 with type 1 diabetes. Sequencing was done on a sample of naive CD4+ T cells from blood. The V and J genes are TRBV5-1 and TRBJ2-1; no definite D call. The CDR3: CASSFSVASSYNEQFF. The CDR3 region has the DNA TGCGCCAGCAGCTTTTCGGTAGCCTCATCCTACAATGAGCAGTTCTTC.